The 32 T cell receptor beta chains below all came from one sample that was sequenced in a study of TIL therapy for anti-PD-1-resistant metastatic lung cancer. Time point meaning: pre-treatment sample, taken before nivolumab and TIL therapy. This was the immunoSEQ v3 assay. Profiling relied on immunoSEQ multiplex PCR, and the TCRdb table lists in-frame clones only, not all of them. The top ten hold 4% to 6% of the sample, which has about 46,000 clones, approximately 86% seen once. This specimen was blood, taken at baseline. These TCRs come from a person aged 25-85 years with non-small cell lung cancer.

This clone was seen more than once but under ten times. V and J are TRBV10-1 and TRBJ2-3; D gene unclear. This CDR3 contains 16 residues. The germline V gene encodes CDR1 WNHNN and CDR2 SYGVQD (reference sequence). The germline V and J ends were trimmed by 2 bases and 0 bases, with 12 bases remaining between them. The CDR3 spells CASSERPGPSTDTQYF. The CDR3 DNA follows: TGCGCCAGCAGTGAGAGGCCGGGTCCAAGCACAGATACGCAGTATTTT.

This chain links TRBV29-1 with TRBJ2-2; the D is unclear. Trimming stripped 7 bases from V and 7 bases from J, with 16 bases between. Germline V gives CDR1 SQVTM, CDR2 ANQGSEA. The CDR3 extends over 13 amino acids. CDR3 protein: CSADFGRGGELFF. Here the CDR3 DNA reads TGCAGCGCTGATTTTGGCCGTGGCGGGGAGCTGTTTTTT.

The chain uses TRBV28 and TRBJ2-7, with 11 nucleotides matching TRBD1. After removal of 11 bases from V and 6 bases from J, the junction contained 9 bases not matched to a gene. The CDR3 has 13 residues. Germline V lookup: CDR1 MDHEN, CDR2 SYDVKM. The CDR3 nucleotides read TGTGCCTCCGGACAGGGGGCGACCCGCGAGCAGTACTTC. This gives the protein CASGQGATREQYF.

The V and J genes are TRBV5-6 and TRBJ2-7, with D hard to call. CDR1 and CDR2 (germline): SGHDT, YYEEEE. Between the trimmed V and J ends, which lost 0 bases and 3 bases, there was a span of 10 bases. The CDR3 sequence is 14 residues long. CDR3 coding DNA: TGTGCCAGCAGCTTGGGATCAGATCTCTACGAGCAGTACTTC. Protein product: CASSLGSDLYEQYF. Full variable domain (missing parts from reference TRBV5-6 and TRBJ2-7): DAGVTQSPTHLIKTRGQQVTLRCSPKSGHDTVSWYQQALGQGPQFIFQYYEEEERQRGNFPDRFSGHQFPNYSSELNVNALLLGDSALYLCASSLGSDLYEQYFGPGTRLTVT.

V gene TRBV2 combines with J gene TRBJ2-7; 7 nucleotides agree with TRBD1. CDR3 size: 12 residues. The germline V gene has CDR1 SNHLY and CDR2 FYNNEI. With V trimmed by 7 bases and J by 3 bases, 3 bases remained unmatched. The CDR3 is CASTRQGYEQYF. In DNA, the CDR3 is TGTGCCAGCACTAGACAGGGCTACGAGCAGTACTTC.

This chain links TRBV10-3 with TRBJ2-3; TRBD2 agrees at 7 bases. V trimming: 4 bases; J trimming: 1 base; junction bases outside the gene matches: 8. The CDR3 is 16 amino acids. Germline V gene data show CDR1 as ENHRY and CDR2 as SYGVKD. In DNA form, the CDR3 reads TGTGCCATCAGTGGGGGGGGATCTCGGGGCACAGATACGCAGTATTTT. It yields the protein CAISGGGSRGTDTQYF.

The chain uses TRBV28 and TRBJ2-7; 10 bases align to TRBD2. V shed 6 bases, J shed 4 bases, and the junction held 3 bases outside the gene matches. The CDR3 covers 13 residues. Germline CDR1 is MDHEN and CDR2 is SYDVKM. CDR3 in DNA: TGTGCCAGCAGAGCGGGAGGGCGTTACGAGCAGTACTTC. Amino acid sequence: CASRAGGRYEQYF.

The rearrangement links TRBV2 to TRBJ2-7, with TRBD1 identical over 8 bases. Germline lookup yields CDR1 SNHLY and CDR2 FYNNEI. This CDR3 is 14 amino acids long. The V segment lost 7 bases and the J segment 3 bases; nucleotides outside the gene matches: 8. The chain's CDR3 is CASKTTGTGYEQYF. CDR3 nucleotides: TGTGCCAGCAAAACCACCGGGACAGGCTACGAGCAGTACTTC.

The chain employs TRBV9 and TRBJ2-3, with TRBD1 matching over 9 bases. CDR3 length: 17 residues. The V gene's germline CDR1 is SGDLS and CDR2 YYNGEE. V trimming: 4 bases; J trimming: 4 bases; junction bases outside the gene matches: 13. CDR3: CASSSESLGQGADTQYF. The CDR3 region has the DNA TGTGCCAGCAGCTCCGAGTCCTTGGGACAGGGTGCAGATACGCAGTATTTT.

The chain is built from TRBV4-3 and TRBJ1-2, with unresolved D. The germline gives CDR1 LGHNA, CDR2 YSLEER. Trimming pared 0 bases from V and 8 bases from J, leaving 16 bases between. The CDR3 sequence is 15 residues long. DNA of the CDR3: TGCGCCAGCAGCCAAGACCCTGGGCAGCTCGAGGGCTACACCTTC. Protein product: CASSQDPGQLEGYTF.

This clone was counted only a few times. The V call is TRBV10-1, the J call TRBJ1-2; 7 positions match TRBD1. Germline V gene lookup returns CDR1 WNHNN and CDR2 SYGVQD (reference sequence). This CDR3 comprises 16 residues. V was pared by 0 bases and J by 5 bases, with 9 bases of the junction left unmatched. The CDR3 sequence is CASSESLTGTSYGYTF. The CDR3 coding sequence is TGCGCCAGCAGTGAGTCATTGACAGGGACCTCTTATGGCTACACCTTC.

The gene calls are TRBV28 and TRBJ1-6, with TRBD1 matching 8 bases. The CDR3 contains 16 residues. V trimming: 4 bases; J trimming: 7 bases; junction bases outside the gene matches: 9. Germline V gene data show CDR1 as MDHEN and CDR2 as SYDVKM. The DNA for the CDR3 is TGTGCCAGCAGTTCCGCAGGGGGCGCGAGGAATTCACCCCTCCACTTT. This codes for CASSSAGGARNSPLHF.

The V gene is TRBV12-3 or TRBV12-4, the J gene TRBJ1-2; 7 positions agree with TRBD1. This CDR3 region has 13 residues. V was clipped by 4 bases and J by 2 bases; unmatched bases: 1. DNA of the CDR3: TGTGCCAGCAGTTCGGACAGGAACTATGGCTACACCTTC. As protein: CASSSDRNYGYTF.

The J gene is TRBJ2-5, the V gene TRBV6-2 or TRBV6-3; no definite D call. V shed 5 bases and J shed 1 base, with 14 bases lying between them. Per the germline V gene, CDR1 is MNHEY and CDR2 is SVGEGT. This CDR3 comprises 15 residues. Here the CDR3 DNA reads TGTGCCAGCAGTAACGCACCTGGGGTCCAAGAGACCCAGTACTTC. This translates into CASSNAPGVQETQYF.

The chain recombines TRBV19 with TRBJ1-5; a weak D match, TRBD1 (5 bases). With 5 bases removed from V and 5 bases from J, the gap between germline ends came to 19 bases. Germline CDR1 is LNHDA and CDR2 is SQIVND (reference sequence). This CDR3 has 16 amino acids. CDR3 sequence reads: CASSPGVQLGDQPQHF. The DNA of the CDR3 is TGTGCCAGTAGTCCCGGGGTTCAGTTAGGGGATCAGCCCCAGCATTTT. Using reference TRBV19 and TRBJ1-5 for the parts outside the CDR3, the full variable domain is DGGITQSPKYLFRKEGQNVTLSCEQNLNHDAMYWYRQDPGQGLRLIYYSQIVNDFQKGDIAEGYSVSREKKESFPLTVTSAQKNPTAFYLCASSPGVQLGDQPQHFGDGTRLSIL.

The V and J genes are TRBV28 and TRBJ2-7; D gene uncertain. CDR3 length equals 14 residues. Trimming took off 4 bases at V and 7 bases at J, with 17 bases between the two ends. Per germline, CDR1 MDHEN and CDR2 SYDVKM. The CDR3 region is CASSSRAPLWEQYF. DNA for the CDR3: TGTGCCAGCAGTTCCCGGGCCCCACTGTGGGAGCAGTACTTC.

CDR3 in amino acids: CASSPEGPGLGLYEQYF. CDR3 sequence (DNA): TGTGCCAGCAGCCCCGAGGGACCGGGACTAGGACTTTACGAGCAGTACTTC. J is TRBJ2-7 and V is TRBV11-2, with 8 nucleotides matching TRBD2. Germline lookup yields CDR1 SGHAT and CDR2 FQNNGV. This CDR3 is 17 amino acids long. Trimming took 5 bases from V and 4 from J; bases not matched to a gene: 16.

Here the CDR3 reads CASSFPHSYEQYF. CDR3 in DNA: TGTGCCAGCAGTTTTCCCCACTCCTACGAGCAGTACTTC. V and J are TRBV28 and TRBJ2-7; unclear D gene. Germline values: CDR1 MDHEN, CDR2 SYDVKM. CDR3 length: 13 residues. Trimming pared 3 bases from V and 0 bases from J, leaving 6 bases between.

The chain is built from TRBV12-3 or TRBV12-4 and TRBJ2-7; D could derive from TRBD1 or TRBD2 (5 bases each). V was shortened by 2 bases and J by 7 bases, with 12 bases between the two germline ends. The CDR3 is made up of 13 amino acids. Here the CDR3 reads CASSLKGPGEQYF. The CDR3 nucleotides read TGTGCCAGCAGTTTAAAGGGGCCGGGGGAGCAGTACTTC.

V is TRBV5-4 and J is TRBJ2-3; the match to TRBD1 covers 8 bases. Per the germline V gene, CDR1 is SGHNT and CDR2 is YYREEE (reference sequence). J gave up 4 bases and V 9 bases, and 13 bases lay outside the gene matches. This CDR3 is built from 15 residues. In nucleotides, the CDR3 is TGTGCCACTGCCCTTCAGGGGGCGCCATCAGATACGCAGTATTTT. It encodes CATALQGAPSDTQYF.

The V gene is TRBV20-1, the J gene TRBJ2-7, with 9 bases aligning to TRBD1. CDR3 length equals 15 residues. Germline loops: CDR1 DFQATT, CDR2 SNEGSKA (reference sequence). Trimming cost V 3 bases and J 9 bases; bases outside gene matches: 15. As DNA, the CDR3 is TGCAGTGCTAGTCATCCGGGACAGGGATCGTCACCGCAGTACTTC. Its translation is CSASHPGQGSSPQYF.

V gene TRBV4-2 combines with J gene TRBJ2-3, with TRBD1 as a possible D gene (5 bases). V lost 0 bases to trimming and J lost 5 bases, with 9 bases between them. Looked up from germline, CDR1 is LGHNA and CDR2 is YNFKEQ. The CDR3 length is 14 residues. Here the CDR3 reads CASSQDRERDTQYF. The CDR3 DNA reads as TGTGCCAGCAGCCAAGACAGGGAAAGAGATACGCAGTATTTT.

V and J are TRBV11-2 and TRBJ1-4, with 8 bases aligning to TRBD1. Trimming took 1 base from V and 5 from J; bases not matched to a gene: 3. This CDR3 has 15 amino acids. Per germline, CDR1 SGHAT and CDR2 FQNNGV. CDR3 amino acids: CASSLGDRPNEKLFF. CDR3 sequence (DNA): TGTGCCAGCAGCTTAGGGGACAGGCCGAATGAAAAACTGTTTTTT. Looking up the rest from reference TRBV11-2 and TRBJ1-4 gives the full variable domain: EAGVAQSPRYKIIEKRQSVAFWCNPISGHATLYWYQQILGQGPKLLIQFQNNGVVDDSQLPKDRFSAERLKGVDSTLKIQPAKLEDSAVYLCASSLGDRPNEKLFFGSGTQLSVL.

The V gene is TRBV28, the J gene TRBJ2-1; no definite D call. CDR3 size: 11 residues. CDR1 is MDHEN and CDR2 is SYDVKM in the germline V gene. V lost 5 bases and J lost 9, with 8 bases in between. CDR3 region: CASSLIIEQFF. The DNA of the CDR3 is TGTGCCAGCAGTCTCATTATTGAGCAGTTCTTC. Filled out from reference TRBV28 and TRBJ2-1, the complete variable domain reads DVKVTQSSRYLVKRTGEKVFLECVQDMDHENMFWYRQDPGLGLRLIYFSYDVKMKEKGDIPEGYSVSREKKERFSLILESASTNQTSMYLCASSLIIEQFFGPGTRLTVL.

V gene TRBV9 combines with J gene TRBJ2-7; 8 nucleotides line up with TRBD1. Germline values: CDR1 SGDLS, CDR2 YYNGEE. V was clipped by 3 bases and J by 6 bases; unmatched bases: 8. The CDR3 consists of 14 residues. CDR3 DNA: TGTGCCAGCAGCGGACCCAGGGGGCTCGGCGAGCAGTACTTC. This sequence encodes CASSGPRGLGEQYF.

V and J are TRBV7-9 and TRBJ2-1; D uncertain. Germline CDR1 is SEHNR and CDR2 is FQNEAQ (reference sequence). V lost 2 bases to trimming and J lost 9 bases, with 11 bases between them. The CDR3 spans 13 residues. Here the CDR3 DNA reads TGTGCCAGCAGCTTAAGTGATCGGCTTGAGCAGTTCTTC. Protein sequence: CASSLSDRLEQFF.

The J gene is TRBJ1-1, the V gene TRBV3-1 (or the pseudogene TRBV3-2); TRBD1 matches 11 bases. Germline V gives CDR1 LGHDT, CDR2 YNNKEL (reference sequence). V lost 8 bases and J lost 4; bases outside the gene matches: 0. The CDR3 length is 12 residues. The CDR3 spells CASGQGATEAFF. CDR3 nucleotides: TGTGCCAGCGGACAGGGGGCCACTGAAGCTTTCTTT.

This sequence joins TRBV28 and TRBJ2-3; D is unclear. Trimming pared 7 bases from V and 0 bases from J, leaving 14 bases between. This CDR3 contains 15 residues. Germline-derived CDR1 and CDR2 are MDHEN and SYDVKM. The CDR3 reads CASTPSAPSTDTQYF. The CDR3 DNA is TGTGCCAGCACTCCCTCGGCTCCTAGCACAGATACGCAGTATTTT. Drawing the rest from reference TRBV28 and TRBJ2-3, the complete variable domain is DVKVTQSSRYLVKRTGEKVFLECVQDMDHENMFWYRQDPGLGLRLIYFSYDVKMKEKGDIPEGYSVSREKKERFSLILESASTNQTSMYLCASTPSAPSTDTQYFGPGTRLTVL.

The rearrangement links TRBV10-2 to TRBJ2-5, with D possibly TRBD2 on 5 matching bases. CDR3 size: 11 residues. The V end was cut by 4 bases, the J end by 5 bases, with 5 bases between. Germline lookup yields CDR1 WSHSY and CDR2 SAAADI. DNA of the CDR3: TGCGCCAGCAGTGTAGCGGAGACCCAGTACTTC. Translating gives CASSVAETQYF.

This clone has a handful of counts. The rearrangement joins TRBV3-1 (or the pseudogene TRBV3-2) to TRBJ1-4; possibly TRBD1 for D (5 bases). The V gene's germline CDR1 is LGHDT and CDR2 YNNKEL (reference sequence). The CDR3 has 15 residues. Trimming left V 4 bases short and J 0 bases short, with 9 bases between. The CDR3 nucleotides are TGTGCCAGCAGCCCGACAGTAGCAACTAATGAAAAACTGTTTTTT. Protein product: CASSPTVATNEKLFF.

The chain carries TRBV7-6 and TRBJ2-7, with D possibly TRBD1 on 5 matching bases. The ends were cut back, 1 base at V and 0 bases at J, with 10 bases in the middle. The CDR3 covers 15 residues. Germline loops: CDR1 SGHVS, CDR2 FNYEAQ. CDR3: CASSLGATGSYEQYF. In DNA form, the CDR3 reads TGTGCCAGCAGCTTAGGAGCTACAGGCTCCTACGAGCAGTACTTC.

This clone was counted between two and nine times. The chain has TRBV12-3 or TRBV12-4 and TRBJ2-7, with D hard to call. Trimming took off 3 bases at V and 2 bases at J, with 8 bases between the two ends. CDR3 length: 13 amino acids. This chain's CDR3 is CASSLTAAYEQYF. The CDR3 DNA follows: TGTGCCAGCAGTTTGACGGCCGCCTACGAGCAGTACTTC.